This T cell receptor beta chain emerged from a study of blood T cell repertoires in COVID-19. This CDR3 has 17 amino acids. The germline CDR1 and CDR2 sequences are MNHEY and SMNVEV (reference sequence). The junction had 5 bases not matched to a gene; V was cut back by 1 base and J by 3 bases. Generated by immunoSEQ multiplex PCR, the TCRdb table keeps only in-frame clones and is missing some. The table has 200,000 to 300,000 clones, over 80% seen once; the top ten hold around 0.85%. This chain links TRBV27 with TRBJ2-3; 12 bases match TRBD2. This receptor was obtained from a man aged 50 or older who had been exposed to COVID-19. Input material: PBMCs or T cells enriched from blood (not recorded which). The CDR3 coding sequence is TGTGCCAGCAGTTTATTTGCTCTAGCGGGAGGGACAGATACGCAGTATTTT. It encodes CASSLFALAGGTDTQYF.